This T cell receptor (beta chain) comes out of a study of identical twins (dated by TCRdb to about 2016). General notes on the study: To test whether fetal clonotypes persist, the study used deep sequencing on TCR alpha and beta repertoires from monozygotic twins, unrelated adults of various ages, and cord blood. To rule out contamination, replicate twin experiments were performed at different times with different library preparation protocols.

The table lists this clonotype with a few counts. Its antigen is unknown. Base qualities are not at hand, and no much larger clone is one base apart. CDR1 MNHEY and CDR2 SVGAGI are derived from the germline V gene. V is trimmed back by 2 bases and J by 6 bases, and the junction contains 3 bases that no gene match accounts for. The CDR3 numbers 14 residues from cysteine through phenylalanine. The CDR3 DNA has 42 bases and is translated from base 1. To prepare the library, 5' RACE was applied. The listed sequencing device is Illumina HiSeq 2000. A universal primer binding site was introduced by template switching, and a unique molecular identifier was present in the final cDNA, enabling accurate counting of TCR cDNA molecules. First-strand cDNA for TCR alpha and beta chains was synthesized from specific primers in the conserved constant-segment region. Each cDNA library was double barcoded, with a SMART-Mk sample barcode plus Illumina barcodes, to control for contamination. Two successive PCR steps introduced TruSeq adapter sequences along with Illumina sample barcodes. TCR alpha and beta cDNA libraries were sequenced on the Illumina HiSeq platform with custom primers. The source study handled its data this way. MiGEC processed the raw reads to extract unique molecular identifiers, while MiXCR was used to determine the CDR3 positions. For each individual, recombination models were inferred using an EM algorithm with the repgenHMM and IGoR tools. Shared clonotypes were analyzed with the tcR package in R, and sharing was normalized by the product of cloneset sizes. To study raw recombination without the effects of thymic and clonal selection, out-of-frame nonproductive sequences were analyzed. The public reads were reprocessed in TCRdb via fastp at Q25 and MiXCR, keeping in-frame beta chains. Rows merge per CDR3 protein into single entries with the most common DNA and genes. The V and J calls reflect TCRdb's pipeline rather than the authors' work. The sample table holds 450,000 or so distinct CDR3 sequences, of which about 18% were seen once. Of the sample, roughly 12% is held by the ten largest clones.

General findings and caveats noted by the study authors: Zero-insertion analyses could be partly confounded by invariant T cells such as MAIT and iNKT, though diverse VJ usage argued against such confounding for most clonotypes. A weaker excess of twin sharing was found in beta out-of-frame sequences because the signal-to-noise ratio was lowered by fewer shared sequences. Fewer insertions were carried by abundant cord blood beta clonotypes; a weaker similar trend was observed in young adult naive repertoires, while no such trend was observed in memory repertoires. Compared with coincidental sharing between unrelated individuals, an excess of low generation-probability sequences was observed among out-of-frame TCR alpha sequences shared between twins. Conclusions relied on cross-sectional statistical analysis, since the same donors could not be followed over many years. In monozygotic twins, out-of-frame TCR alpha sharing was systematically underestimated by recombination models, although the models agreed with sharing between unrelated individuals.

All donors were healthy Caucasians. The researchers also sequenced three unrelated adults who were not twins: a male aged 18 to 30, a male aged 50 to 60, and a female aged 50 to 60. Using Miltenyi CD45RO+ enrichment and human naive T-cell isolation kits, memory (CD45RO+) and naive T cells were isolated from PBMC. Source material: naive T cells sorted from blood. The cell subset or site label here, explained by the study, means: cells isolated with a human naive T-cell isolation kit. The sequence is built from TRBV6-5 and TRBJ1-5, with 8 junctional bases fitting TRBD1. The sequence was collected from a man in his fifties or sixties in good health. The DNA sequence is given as TGTGCCAGCAGTTACGCGACAGGGGTTCAGCCCCAGCATTTT. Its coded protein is CASSYATGVQPQHF.